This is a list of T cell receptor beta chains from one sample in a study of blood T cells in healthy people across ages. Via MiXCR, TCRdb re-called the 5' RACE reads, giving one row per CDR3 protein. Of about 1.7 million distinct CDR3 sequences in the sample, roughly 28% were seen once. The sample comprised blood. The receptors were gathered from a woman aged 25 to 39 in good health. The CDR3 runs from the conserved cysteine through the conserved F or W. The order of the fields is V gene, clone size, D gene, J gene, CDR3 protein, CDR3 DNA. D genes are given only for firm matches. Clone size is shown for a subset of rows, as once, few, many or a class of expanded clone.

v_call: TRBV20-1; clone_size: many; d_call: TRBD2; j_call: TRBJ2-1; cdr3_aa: CSALLAGSYNEQFF; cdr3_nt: TGCAGTGCTCTACTAGCGGGCTCCTACAATGAGCAGTTCTTC
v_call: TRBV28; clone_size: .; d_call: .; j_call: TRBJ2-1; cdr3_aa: CASSSPDSHEQFF; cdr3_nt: TGTGCCAGCAGTTCCCCGGACAGCCATGAGCAGTTCTTC
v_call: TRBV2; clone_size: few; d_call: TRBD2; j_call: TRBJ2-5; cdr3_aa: CASSETPWTSGGLEETQYF; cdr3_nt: TGTGCCAGCAGTGAAACCCCTTGGACTAGCGGGGGGTTAGAAGAGACCCAGTACTTC
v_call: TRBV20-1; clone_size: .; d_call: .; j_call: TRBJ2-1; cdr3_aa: CSAFRGNNEQFF; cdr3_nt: TGCAGTGCCTTTCGAGGGAACAATGAGCAGTTCTTC
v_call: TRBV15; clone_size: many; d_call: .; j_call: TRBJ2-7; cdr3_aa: CATSRDIQSYEQYF; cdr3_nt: TGTGCCACCAGCAGAGATATCCAGTCCTACGAGCAGTACTTC
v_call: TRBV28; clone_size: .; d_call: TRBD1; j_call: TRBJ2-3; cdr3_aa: CASSPSIGQVSDRTDTQYF; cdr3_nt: TGTGCCAGCAGTCCGAGTATCGGACAGGTTAGCGATCGCACAGATACGCAGTATTTT
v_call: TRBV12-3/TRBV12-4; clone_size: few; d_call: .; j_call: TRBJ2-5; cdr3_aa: CASSLAGAGYF; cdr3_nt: TGTGCCAGCAGTTTAGCGGGAGCGGGGTACTTC
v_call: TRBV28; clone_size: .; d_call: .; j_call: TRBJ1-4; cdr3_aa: CASSLWARHQEKLFF; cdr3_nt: TGTGCCAGCAGTTTATGGGCCCGGCACCAAGAAAAACTGTTTTTT
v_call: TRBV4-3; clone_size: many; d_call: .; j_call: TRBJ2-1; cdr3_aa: CASSQGGTNNEQFF; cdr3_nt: TGCGCCAGCAGCCAAGGGGGGACAAACAATGAGCAGTTCTTC
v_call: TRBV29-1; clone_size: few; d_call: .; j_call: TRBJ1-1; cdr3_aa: CSGRQVLNTEAFF; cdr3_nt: TGCAGCGGTAGACAAGTATTGAACACTGAAGCTTTCTTT
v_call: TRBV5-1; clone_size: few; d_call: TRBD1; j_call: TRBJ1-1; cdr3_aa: CASSITQGKNTEAFF; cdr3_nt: TGCGCCAGCAGCATTACACAGGGGAAGAACACTGAAGCTTTCTTT
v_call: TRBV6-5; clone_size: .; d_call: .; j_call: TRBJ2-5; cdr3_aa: CASSYWGRTGRGETQYF; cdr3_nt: TGTGCCAGCAGTTACTGGGGGCGGACAGGGAGGGGAGAGACCCAGTACTTC
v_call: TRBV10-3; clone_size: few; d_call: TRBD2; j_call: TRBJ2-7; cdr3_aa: CAISDAASGGAAEQYF; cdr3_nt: TGTGCCATCAGTGACGCTGCTAGCGGGGGGGCGGCCGAGCAGTACTTC
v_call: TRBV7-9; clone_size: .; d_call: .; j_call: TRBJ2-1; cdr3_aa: CASNRAPDVNEQFF; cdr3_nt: TGTGCCAGCAACCGGGCCCCTGACGTTAATGAGCAGTTCTTC
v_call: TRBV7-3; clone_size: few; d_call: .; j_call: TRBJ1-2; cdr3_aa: CASSLTPSDYGYTF; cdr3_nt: TGTGCCAGCAGTTTGACCCCGAGTGACTATGGCTACACCTTC
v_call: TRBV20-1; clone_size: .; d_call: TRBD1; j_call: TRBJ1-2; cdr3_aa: CSARATGTRDRLYGYTF; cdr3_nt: TGCAGTGCTAGAGCCACAGGAACCCGGGACAGGCTCTATGGCTACACCTTC
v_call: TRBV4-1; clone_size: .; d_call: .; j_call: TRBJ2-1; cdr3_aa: CASSSRLGSSYNEQFF; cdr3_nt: TGCGCCAGCAGCTCACGTCTAGGCTCCTCCTACAATGAGCAGTTCTTC
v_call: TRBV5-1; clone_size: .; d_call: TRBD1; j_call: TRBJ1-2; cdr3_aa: CASSREDRGYYGYTF; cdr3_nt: TGCGCCAGCAGCCGGGAGGACAGGGGATATTATGGCTACACCTTC
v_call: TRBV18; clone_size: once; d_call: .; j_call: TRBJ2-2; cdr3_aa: CASSPWTLADGELFF; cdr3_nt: TGTGCCAGCTCACCCTGGACTCTTGCCGACGGGGAGCTGTTTTTT
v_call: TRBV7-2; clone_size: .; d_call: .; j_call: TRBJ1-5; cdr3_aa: CAGSPPGGSNQPQHF; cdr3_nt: TGTGCCGGCAGCCCCCCTGGGGGAAGCAATCAGCCCCAGCATTTT
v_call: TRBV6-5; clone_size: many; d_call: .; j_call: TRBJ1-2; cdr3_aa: CASSSSKYGYTF; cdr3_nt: TGTGCCAGCAGTTCGTCAAAGTATGGCTACACCTTC
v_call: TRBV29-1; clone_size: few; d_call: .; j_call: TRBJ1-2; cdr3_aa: CSVVRAVGGYTF; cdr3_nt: TGCAGCGTTGTGAGGGCAGTGGGTGGCTACACCTTC
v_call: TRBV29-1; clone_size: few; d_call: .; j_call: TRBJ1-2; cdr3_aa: CSVGGGRDYGYTF; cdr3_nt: TGCAGCGTTGGGGGGGGCAGGGACTATGGCTACACCTTC
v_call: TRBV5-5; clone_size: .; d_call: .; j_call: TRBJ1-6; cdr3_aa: CASSLDWDSPLHF; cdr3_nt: TGTGCCAGCAGCTTGGATTGGGATTCACCCCTCCACTTT
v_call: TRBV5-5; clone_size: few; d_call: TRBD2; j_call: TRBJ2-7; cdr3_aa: CASSDGVLAGVYEQYF; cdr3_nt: TGTGCCAGCAGCGATGGGGTTCTAGCGGGAGTCTACGAGCAGTACTTC
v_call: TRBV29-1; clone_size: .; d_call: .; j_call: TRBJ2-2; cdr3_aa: CSVDWSGRDGELFF; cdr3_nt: TGCAGCGTTGATTGGTCGGGGCGGGACGGGGAGCTGTTTTTT
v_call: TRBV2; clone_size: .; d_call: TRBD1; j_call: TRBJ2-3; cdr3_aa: CASSRQGAISDTQYF; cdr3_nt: TGTGCCAGCAGTAGACAGGGGGCTATCTCAGATACGCAGTATTTT
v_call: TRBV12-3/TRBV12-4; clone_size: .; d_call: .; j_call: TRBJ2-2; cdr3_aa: CASSLRGSTGELFF; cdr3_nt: TGTGCCAGCAGTTTAAGAGGTAGCACCGGGGAGCTGTTTTTT
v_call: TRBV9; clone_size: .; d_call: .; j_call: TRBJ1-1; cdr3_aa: CASSATPLGAEAFF; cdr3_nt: TGTGCCAGCAGCGCGACCCCCCTGGGCGCTGAAGCTTTCTTT
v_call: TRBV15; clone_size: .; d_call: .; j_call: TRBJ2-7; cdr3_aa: CATSQTGGRPYEQYF; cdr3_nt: TGTGCCACCAGCCAAACCGGGGGGCGACCCTACGAGCAGTACTTC
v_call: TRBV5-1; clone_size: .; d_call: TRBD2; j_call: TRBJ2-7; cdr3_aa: CASTIAGGQAYEQYF; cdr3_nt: TGCGCCAGCACTATAGCGGGGGGACAGGCCTACGAGCAGTACTTC
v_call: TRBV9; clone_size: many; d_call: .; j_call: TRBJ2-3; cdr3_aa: CASSHPGTQYF; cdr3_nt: TGTGCCAGCAGCCACCCGGGTACGCAGTATTTT
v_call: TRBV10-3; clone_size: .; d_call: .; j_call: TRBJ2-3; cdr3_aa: CAITEGADTQYF; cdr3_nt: TGTGCCATCACGGAGGGGGCAGATACGCAGTATTTT
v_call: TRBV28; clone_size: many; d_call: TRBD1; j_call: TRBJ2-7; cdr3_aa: CASRPRGSSYEQYF; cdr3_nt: TGTGCCAGCAGGCCCAGGGGGTCCTCCTACGAGCAGTACTTC